The T cell receptor beta chain under discussion was sequenced for a study of shared clonotypes between healthy human individuals. Study-wide points: Investigators expected sequencing depth to affect clonotype sharing among donors. Donor scarcity curtailed the genetic and exposure-history diversity represented herein.

Unsorted PBMC contributed 250 to 300 ng DNA, roughly 30,000 T cell genomes, to each replicate PCR. On ten immunoSEQ deep assay plates, unsorted PBMC DNA was sequenced. Clones were sequenced by immunoSEQ multiplex PCR, and TCRdb holds only the in-frame ones, with some missing. The repertoire holds approximately 500,000 clones, with 79% as singletons. About this clone itself: Its specificity is unknown.

The CDR3 consists of 15 residues. The ends were cut back, 2 bases at V and 2 bases at J, with 12 bases in the middle. Germline assignment: CDR1 MNHNS and CDR2 SASEGT. This clonotype was sampled from a woman in her thirties or forties in good health. Some clones in this sample may be carry-over from other donors' samples. Sequenced material: PBMCs. J is TRBJ1-2 and V is TRBV6-1; D is perhaps TRBD1 (6 bases). Here the CDR3 reads CASSEFTGPNYGYTF. CDR3 sequence (DNA): TGTGCCAGCAGTGAATTCACAGGGCCCAACTATGGCTACACCTTC.